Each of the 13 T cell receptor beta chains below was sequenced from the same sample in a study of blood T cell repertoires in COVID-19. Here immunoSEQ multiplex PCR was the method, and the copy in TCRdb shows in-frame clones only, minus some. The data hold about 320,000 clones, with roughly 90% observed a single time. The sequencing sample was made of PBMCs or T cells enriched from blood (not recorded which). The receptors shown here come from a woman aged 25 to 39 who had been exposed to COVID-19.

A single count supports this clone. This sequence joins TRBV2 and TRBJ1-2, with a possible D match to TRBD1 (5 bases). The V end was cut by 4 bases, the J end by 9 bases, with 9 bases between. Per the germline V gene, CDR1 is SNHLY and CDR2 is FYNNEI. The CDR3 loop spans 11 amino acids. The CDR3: CASSVRGSYTF. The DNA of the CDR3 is TGTGCCAGCAGTGTTCGGGGGAGCTACACCTTC.

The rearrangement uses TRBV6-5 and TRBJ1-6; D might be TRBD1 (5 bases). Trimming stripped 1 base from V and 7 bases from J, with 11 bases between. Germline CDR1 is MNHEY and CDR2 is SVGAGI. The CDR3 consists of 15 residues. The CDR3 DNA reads TGTGCCAGCAGTTACTTAGCAGGGTCCAATTCACCCCTCCACTTT. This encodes CASSYLAGSNSPLHF.

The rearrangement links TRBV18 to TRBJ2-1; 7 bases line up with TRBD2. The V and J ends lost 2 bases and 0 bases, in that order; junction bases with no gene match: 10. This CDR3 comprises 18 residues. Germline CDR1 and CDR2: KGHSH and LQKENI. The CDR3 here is CASSPVSLAASSYNEQFF. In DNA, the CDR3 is TGTGCCAGCTCACCAGTTTCCCTAGCGGCGAGCTCCTACAATGAGCAGTTCTTC.

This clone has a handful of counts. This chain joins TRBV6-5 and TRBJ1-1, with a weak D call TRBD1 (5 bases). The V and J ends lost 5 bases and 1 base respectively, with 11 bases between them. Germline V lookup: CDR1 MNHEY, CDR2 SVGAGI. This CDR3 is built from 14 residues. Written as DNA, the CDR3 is TGTGCCAGCAGTAGGGACTTCGAGAACACTGAAGCTTTCTTT. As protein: CASSRDFENTEAFF.

The CDR3 sequence: CASSQASGSGNTIYF. CDR3 nucleotides: TGCGCCAGCAGCCAAGCGTCCGGCTCTGGAAACACCATATATTTT. The chain employs TRBV4-3 and TRBJ1-3; D remains unclear. CDR1 LGHNA and CDR2 YSLEER come from the germline V gene. This CDR3 spans 15 amino acids. V was pared by 1 base and J by 0 bases, with 7 bases between.

CDR3 amino acids: CASSQFGTGSMANEKLFF. The CDR3 DNA sequence: TGCGCCAGCAGCCAATTTGGTACAGGGAGTATGGCGAATGAAAAACTGTTTTTT. The chain uses TRBV4-1 and TRBJ1-4, with D perhaps TRBD1 (6 bases). This CDR3 has 18 residues. Germline loops: CDR1 MGHRA, CDR2 YSYEKL. Between the trimmed V and J ends, which lost 2 bases and 5 bases, there was a span of 21 bases.

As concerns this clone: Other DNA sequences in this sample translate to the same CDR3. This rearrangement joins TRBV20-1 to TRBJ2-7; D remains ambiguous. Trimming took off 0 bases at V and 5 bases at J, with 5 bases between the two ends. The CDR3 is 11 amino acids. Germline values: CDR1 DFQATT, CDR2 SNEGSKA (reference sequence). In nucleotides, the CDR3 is TGCAGTGCTAGAGATCCAGACGAGCAGTACTTC. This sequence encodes CSARDPDEQYF.

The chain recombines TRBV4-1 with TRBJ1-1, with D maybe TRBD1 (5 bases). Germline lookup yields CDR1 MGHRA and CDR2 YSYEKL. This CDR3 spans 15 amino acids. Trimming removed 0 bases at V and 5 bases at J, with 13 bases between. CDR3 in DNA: TGCGCCAGCAGCCAAGATCACAGGCCTGGGACTGAAGCTTTCTTT. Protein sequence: CASSQDHRPGTEAFF.

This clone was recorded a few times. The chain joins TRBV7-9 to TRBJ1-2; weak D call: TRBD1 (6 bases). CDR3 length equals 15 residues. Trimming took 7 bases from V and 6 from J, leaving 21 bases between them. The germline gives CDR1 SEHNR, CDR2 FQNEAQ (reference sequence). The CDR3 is CASISSGVLLDGYTF. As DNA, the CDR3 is TGTGCCAGCATCTCGTCAGGGGTCCTCTTGGATGGCTACACCTTC.

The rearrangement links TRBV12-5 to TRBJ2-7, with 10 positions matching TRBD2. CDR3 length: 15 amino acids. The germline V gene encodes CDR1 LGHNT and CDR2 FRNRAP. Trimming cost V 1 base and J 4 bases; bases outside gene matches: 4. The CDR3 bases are TGTGCTAGTGGTTTGGAGACTAGCGGGTCTTACGAGCAGTACTTC. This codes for CASGLETSGSYEQYF.

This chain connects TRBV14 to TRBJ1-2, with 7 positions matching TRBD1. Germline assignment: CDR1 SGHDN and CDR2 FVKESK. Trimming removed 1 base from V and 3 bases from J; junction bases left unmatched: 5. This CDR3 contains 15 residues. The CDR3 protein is CASSQGPGGYYGYTF. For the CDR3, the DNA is TGTGCCAGCAGCCAAGGCCCAGGGGGTTACTATGGCTACACCTTC.

CDR3 protein: CASSNQGAGNTEAFF. CDR3 sequence (DNA): TGCGCCAGCAGCAATCAGGGGGCCGGGAACACTGAAGCTTTCTTT. V gene TRBV5-1 combines with J gene TRBJ1-1; 8 bases agree with TRBD1. This CDR3 region has 15 residues. Germline V lookup: CDR1 SGHRS, CDR2 YFSETQ. The J segment lost 1 base and the V segment lost 4 bases, leaving 6 bases of the junction unmatched.

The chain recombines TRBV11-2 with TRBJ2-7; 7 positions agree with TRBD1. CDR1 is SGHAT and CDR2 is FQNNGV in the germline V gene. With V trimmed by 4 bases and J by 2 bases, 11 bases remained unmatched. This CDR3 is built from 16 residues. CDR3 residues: CASSSLSGQGAYEQYF. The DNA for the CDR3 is TGTGCCAGCAGCTCCTTATCGGGGCAGGGGGCCTACGAGCAGTACTTC.